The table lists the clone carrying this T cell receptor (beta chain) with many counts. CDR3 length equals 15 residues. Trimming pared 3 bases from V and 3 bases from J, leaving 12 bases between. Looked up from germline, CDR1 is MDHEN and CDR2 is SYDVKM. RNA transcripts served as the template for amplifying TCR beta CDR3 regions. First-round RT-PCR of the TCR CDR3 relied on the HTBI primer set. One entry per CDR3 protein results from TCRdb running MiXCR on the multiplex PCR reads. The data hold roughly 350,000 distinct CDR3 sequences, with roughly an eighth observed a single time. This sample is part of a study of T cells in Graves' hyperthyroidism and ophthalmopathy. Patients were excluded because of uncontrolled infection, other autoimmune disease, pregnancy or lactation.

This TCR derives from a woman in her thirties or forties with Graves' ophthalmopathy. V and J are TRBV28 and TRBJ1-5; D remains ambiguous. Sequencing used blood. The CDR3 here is CASSLSGVPNQPQHF. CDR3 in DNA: TGTGCCAGCAGTTTGAGCGGGGTTCCCAATCAGCCCCAGCATTTT. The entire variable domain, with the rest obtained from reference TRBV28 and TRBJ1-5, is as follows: DVKVTQSSRYLVKRTGEKVFLECVQDMDHENMFWYRQDPGLGLRLIYFSYDVKMKEKGDIPEGYSVSREKKERFSLILESASTNQTSMYLCASSLSGVPNQPQHFGDGTRLSIL.